Here is one T cell receptor (beta chain) with its context. The antigen this receptor binds is unknown. A single base separates this from a much larger clone, so it may be a read error. The sample is drawn from a study of human T cells and chemical hapten exposure (dated by TCRdb to the early 2020s). Concerning the study at large: For sensitization, 2% DPC in acetone was applied to a roughly 2 cm by roughly 2 cm area of upper inner arm skin. Throughout the study period of around 25 weeks, patients also received therapeutic DPC doses to the scalp every week. Patch tests used Finn chambers with 0.01% DPC on the upper back, scored after 6 days by International Contact Dermatitis Research Group standards. The patient cohort, mostly female, included alopecia areata with under or over 50% scalp involvement, alopecia totalis and alopecia universalis. The libraries were sequenced as a pool, and the TCR yield per sample differed mostly because of small variations in library volumes within the pool. In alopecia patients, the study followed how the peripheral blood TCR repertoire changed in vivo over primary and secondary sensitization to diphenylcyclopropenone (DPC), a hapten. Patient blood was sampled pre-sensitization (week 0) and at 2, 6 and about 24 weeks after DPC sensitization. About 27 alopecia patients gave blood for TCR sequencing at one to four time points (pre-sensitization, 2, 6 and 24 weeks). Study-level results and caveats: Repeated subsampling changed both the strength of the expansion versus patch-test correlation and the threshold at which that correlation became significant. Alopecia, a presumed autoimmune disease, was present in all patients, so the immune response of the patients might differ from that of healthy individuals. DPC sensitization did not change the number of TCRs with a frequency above 1 in 1000, and there was no evidence of changes in global repertoire structure. The number of PT1 expanded TCRs positively correlated with patch test score, significant at thresholds 8, 16 and 32 but not 4. Significantly more large CDR3 similarity clusters were formed by expanded TCRs than by pre-sensitization or healthy control sets, consistent with antigen-driven responses.

CDR1 and CDR2, per the germline V gene, are MDHEN and SYDVKM. At the junction V is shortened by 6 bases and J by 15 bases; bases outside the gene matches: 5. The CDR3 starts with the cysteine, ends with the phenylalanine, and has 11 residues. Left in the record is the CDR3 DNA by itself, 33 bases read in frame from the first base. Library preparation was by RACE. The sample was run on a NextSeq 500. Library preparation attached unique molecular identifiers to individual cDNA molecules for quantitative, reproducible TCR counting. From each blood RNA sample, both TCR alpha and TCR beta chains were sequenced. In the original analysis: The median number of TCRs per sample was 85,000 to 100,000, ranging from 23,224 to 690,600. V, J and CDR3 annotation of the TCR reads was carried out using the Decombinator software suite. To make PS versus PT1 abundance plots, every sample was subsampled to the same number of TCRs (28,000). Expanded TCRs were defined as absent before sensitization and observed at least eight times at the 2-week time point. TCRdb reprocessing: public reads trimmed at Q25 with fastp, clones called with MiXCR, in-frame beta chains kept. Every CDR3 protein is listed once, alongside the most common genes and DNA of its rows. These V and J calls are TCRdb output, not the study's own analysis. This sample holds tens of thousands of distinct CDR3 sequences; 6.5% to 8% were observed only once. The top ten clones comprise roughly 1.3% of the sample.

The time point label for this specimen denotes: pre-sensitization, week 0. In light of the paper, this sample's treatment or condition label describes: therapeutic diphenylcyclopropenone sensitization with weekly scalp DPC. At every patch-test visit, the blood draw took place before the patch test was put on. To be eligible, patients had to be aged 18 to 70, diagnosed with alopecia and judged suitable for DPC therapy, while pregnant patients were excluded. Total RNA was extracted from unfractionated whole blood that had been collected in Tempus Blood RNA tubes. The clonotype comes from a woman aged 45 to 65 with alopecia areata. Some clones in this sample may be carry-over from other donors' samples. Specimen: whole blood, collected in connection with sensitization to the hapten diphenylcyclopropenone (DPC). Recombination connected TRBV28 to TRBJ1-6; TRBD1 agrees with 7 junctional bases. This receptor has the CDR3 CASRIQGYLHF. The bases are TGTGCCAGCAGGATACAGGGGTACCTCCACTTT.